The 11 T cell receptor beta chains below were found in one sample sequenced in a study of T cell responses to AZD1222 COVID-19 vaccine. Only in-frame clones appear in the TCRdb table, and some are missing; sequencing was by immunoSEQ multiplex PCR. Here the sample spans about 76,000 clones, about 83% being singletons. The sequences come from peripheral blood, collected 28 days after the second dose of the MenACWY control vaccine. Receptors originate from an adult who received the MenACWY meningococcal vaccine as a control.

The chain recombines TRBV29-1 with TRBJ1-1; a possible D gene is TRBD1 (6 bases). Trimming took off 7 bases at V and 2 bases at J, with 14 bases between the two ends. CDR3 length: 13 residues. In germline, CDR1 is SQVTM, CDR2 ANQGSEA. The CDR3 nucleotides are TGCAGCGCTAGTTTAGGGGGAAACACTGAAGCTTTCTTT. Translation gives CSASLGGNTEAFF.

This clone was picked up one time. The chain combines TRBV27 with TRBJ1-4; 9 nucleotides match TRBD1. With 6 bases clipped from V and 1 base from J, the junction kept 3 bases outside the gene matches. CDR3 length: 15 residues. Germline V lookup: CDR1 MNHEY, CDR2 SMNVEV (reference sequence). Here the CDR3 DNA reads TGTGCCAGCAGGGGGACAGGGTTAACTAATGAAAAACTGTTTTTT. Translating it yields CASRGTGLTNEKLFF.

This sequence joins TRBV6-5 and TRBJ1-6; D not resolved. Germline CDR1 and CDR2: MNHEY and SVGAGI. V was clipped by 6 bases and J by 7 bases, with 10 bases between them. This CDR3 region has 13 residues. CDR3 sequence reads: CASRSDGNSPLHF. The DNA for the CDR3 is TGTGCCAGCAGGTCGGACGGAAATTCACCCCTCCACTTT.

CDR3 amino acids: CASSLRWGDEAFF. The CDR3 region has the DNA TGTGCCAGCAGCCTAAGGTGGGGCGATGAAGCTTTCTTT. The chain links TRBV5-4 to TRBJ1-1; maybe TRBD1 (5 bases). The CDR3 sequence is 13 residues long. The V gene lost 4 bases and the J gene lost 7 bases, with 14 bases spanning the gap. Germline V gene sequence: CDR1 SGHNT, CDR2 YYREEE (reference sequence).

The V gene is TRBV11-2, the J gene TRBJ2-5; D not certain. V was clipped by 5 bases and J by 5 bases, with 12 bases between them. The CDR3 has 13 amino acids. Per the germline V gene, CDR1 is SGHAT and CDR2 is FQNNGV. The CDR3 nucleotides are TGTGCCAGCAGCCCTGGGATAAGCGAGACCCAGTACTTC. Its translation is CASSPGISETQYF.

This sequence joins TRBV20-1 and TRBJ1-2; no clear D. CDR3 length equals 11 residues. Germline loops: CDR1 DFQATT, CDR2 SNEGSKA (reference sequence). V was shortened by 5 bases and J by 4 bases, with 8 bases between the two germline ends. CDR3 sequence reads: CSAPGSYGYTF. The CDR3, as DNA: TGCAGTGCTCCGGGTAGCTATGGCTACACCTTC.

This clone has at least ten counts. DNA for the CDR3: TGTGCCAGCAGTTACTCAGTGGGGACGGGTGAGCAGTTCTTC. Its translation is CASSYSVGTGEQFF. The V gene is TRBV6-5, the J gene TRBJ2-1; D may match TRBD1 or TRBD2 (5 bases each). The CDR3 totals 14 residues. Trimming left V 0 bases short and J 9 bases short, with 12 bases between. The V gene's germline CDR1 is MNHEY and CDR2 SVGAGI.

V is TRBV6-5 and J is TRBJ2-7; 7 nucleotides line up with TRBD1. This CDR3 spans 14 amino acids. Trimming cost V 11 bases and J 2 bases; bases outside gene matches: 12. Germline lookup yields CDR1 MNHEY and CDR2 SVGAGI. In DNA, the CDR3 is TGTGCCGTCGTTTACGGACAGGCAGCCTACGAGCAGTACTTC. Amino acids: CAVVYGQAAYEQYF.

The chain couples TRBV6-5 to TRBJ1-2, with TRBD1 as a possible D gene (5 bases). In germline, CDR1 is MNHEY, CDR2 SVGAGI. V gave up 10 bases and J gave up 6 bases, with 24 bases separating them. The CDR3 runs to 15 residues. CDR3 region: CATAKGRVRYDGYTF. DNA of the CDR3: TGTGCCACGGCCAAGGGGAGGGTTAGATACGATGGCTACACCTTC.

This clone is a singleton in its sample. At one end, the junction sequence differs from germline, possibly due to a read error. J is TRBJ1-5 and V is TRBV6-1; 8 positions match TRBD1. Looked up from germline, CDR1 is MNHNS and CDR2 is SASEGT. This CDR3 comprises 13 residues. The chain's CDR3 is CASRDRGEQPQHF. In DNA form, the CDR3 reads TGTGCCAGCCGTGACAGGGGAGAACAGCCCCAGCATTTT.

The rearrangement uses TRBV14 and TRBJ1-4, with TRBD1 identical over 9 bases. Germline V lookup: CDR1 SGHDN, CDR2 FVKESK. The CDR3 totals 14 residues. V was pared by 4 bases and J by 5 bases, with 2 bases of the junction left unmatched. For the CDR3, the DNA is TGTGCCAGCAGCCCGACAGGGGGAAATGAAAAACTGTTTTTT. Translating it yields CASSPTGGNEKLFF.